This T cell receptor (beta chain) was sequenced during a study of response to subunit inactivated influenza vaccine. Regarding the study as a whole: Few new T cells, the authors suggested, are recruited by each seasonal influenza vaccination.

To note about this clonotype: The target antigen is unknown.

From the RT-PCR reads, TCRdb called clonotypes with MiXCR, one entry per CDR3 protein. The repertoire has over 300,000 distinct CDR3 sequences, 21% of them found once; the top ten carry 10%. The CDR3 runs to 15 residues. V gave up 1 base and J gave up 3 bases; unmatched junction bases: 5. Here the sequenced sample was PBMCs from blood, taken less than 22 months after vaccination. This chain connects TRBV12-3 or TRBV12-4 to TRBJ2-7; TRBD1 matches at 8 bases. This clonotype originated in a man aged 50-75 years who received an inactivated influenza vaccine. The CDR3 DNA reads as TGTGCCAGCAGTTTAGACAGGGGGTCCTTCTACGAGCAGTACTTC. Translation gives CASSLDRGSFYEQYF.